The 10 T cell receptor beta chains reported below all come from one sample, sequenced in a study of spatial heterogeneity in lung cancer. General study results and limits: It was found that expanded intratumoral alpha and beta TCR counts tracked tumor mutation counts.

From the 5' RACE reads, TCRdb called clonotypes with MiXCR, one entry per CDR3 protein. Of fewer than 20,000 distinct CDR3 sequences in the sample, around 6.5% were seen once. Time point here: sample taken at primary tumor resection. No antigen has been identified for these receptors. The starting material was lung tumor tissue, obtained at surgery. The receptors originated from a female donor with early-stage non-small cell lung cancer.

This clonotype was counted at least ten times. The CDR3 protein is CASSPGPKGQPQHF. The CDR3 nucleotides read TGTGCCAGCAGCCCGGGGCCTAAGGGGCAGCCCCAGCATTTT. The V call is TRBV3-1, the J call TRBJ1-5, with TRBD1 as a possible D gene (5 bases). Per germline, CDR1 LGHDT and CDR2 YNNKEL (reference sequence). This CDR3 is 14 amino acids long. V was clipped by 4 bases and J by 7 bases, with 14 bases between them.

This rearrangement joins TRBV5-4 to TRBJ2-3; D is unclear. CDR3 length: 12 amino acids. Germline-derived CDR1 and CDR2 are SGHNT and YYREEE (reference sequence). Trimming left V 3 bases short and J 6 bases short, with 8 bases between. The CDR3 sequence: CASSSVGDTQYF. CDR3 coding DNA: TGTGCCAGCAGCTCCGTAGGTGATACGCAGTATTTT.

The chain uses TRBV12-3 or TRBV12-4 and TRBJ1-5; D gene uncertain. Trimming pared 1 base from V and 7 bases from J, leaving 11 bases between. The CDR3 is made up of 14 amino acids. CDR3 DNA sequence: TGTGCCAGCAGTTTAGAATTAGGGTCCCAGCCCCAGCATTTT. Encoded protein: CASSLELGSQPQHF.

This clonotype was recorded many times. The chain links TRBV7-9 to TRBJ1-2, with a weak D call TRBD1 (5 bases). Germline loops: CDR1 SEHNR, CDR2 FQNEAQ (reference sequence). Trimming pared 1 base from V and 2 bases from J, leaving 8 bases between. The CDR3 length is 14 residues. The CDR3 reads CASSLGWTNYGYTF. In nucleotides, the CDR3 is TGTGCCAGCAGCTTAGGGTGGACAAACTATGGCTACACCTTC.

This clonotype has ten or more counts. The chain employs TRBV7-2 and TRBJ2-6; D is undetermined. CDR3 length: 18 amino acids. In germline, CDR1 is SGHTA, CDR2 FQGNSA. The ends were cut back, 3 bases at V and 5 bases at J, with 20 bases in the middle. This CDR3 reads CASSFPRGRAPRANVLTF. The CDR3 coding sequence is TGTGCCAGCAGCTTTCCTCGTGGAAGGGCCCCCCGGGCCAACGTCCTGACTTTC. Drawing the rest from reference TRBV7-2 and TRBJ2-6, the complete variable domain is GAGVSQSPSNKVTEKGKDVELRCDPISGHTALYWYRQSLGQGLEFLIYFQGNSAPDKSGLPSDRFSAERTGGSVSTLTIQRTQQEDSAVYLCASSFPRGRAPRANVLTFGAGSRLTVL.

This clonotype was detected many times. This chain joins TRBV12-3 or TRBV12-4 and TRBJ2-7; weak D call: TRBD2 (5 bases). V dropped 0 bases and J dropped 7 bases, with 7 bases sitting between them. The CDR3 totals 12 residues. The CDR3 spells CASSLAGREQYF. CDR3 sequence (DNA): TGTGCCAGCAGTTTAGCAGGGAGAGAGCAGTACTTC.

This clonotype was seen ten or more times. This sequence joins TRBV3-1 and TRBJ2-7; D is undetermined. The V and J ends lost 2 bases and 6 bases respectively, with 11 bases between them. This CDR3 is built from 13 residues. Looked up from germline, CDR1 is LGHDT and CDR2 is YNNKEL (reference sequence). The CDR3, as DNA: TGTGCCAGCAGCCAACTACGAGGAACCGAGCAGTACTTC. Amino acid sequence: CASSQLRGTEQYF.

This clonotype was seen ten or more times. The chain employs TRBV29-1 and TRBJ1-1; tentatively, D is TRBD1 (5 bases). Deletions cut 6 bases from V and 8 bases from J, with 19 bases between. CDR3 length: 13 residues. CDR1 and CDR2 (germline): SQVTM, ANQGSEA. The CDR3 bases are TGCAGCGTGGGGGAGGGAGGGACGTACGAAGCTTTCTTT. It specifies CSVGEGGTYEAFF.

This clonotype was seen more than once but under ten times. The chain links TRBV6-6 to TRBJ2-7; no reliable D call. The germline V gene encodes CDR1 MNHNY and CDR2 SVGAGI (reference sequence). The CDR3 runs 17 residues. With 0 bases removed from V and 2 bases from J, the gap between germline ends came to 17 bases. CDR3 protein: CASSYSISRRRAYEQYF. The CDR3 DNA sequence: TGTGCCAGCAGTTACTCGATATCACGCCGAAGGGCCTACGAGCAGTACTTC.

This clonotype was seen ten or more times. The rearrangement joins TRBV5-1 to TRBJ2-7; TRBD1 aligns across 7 bases. Germline values: CDR1 SGHRS, CDR2 YFSETQ. The CDR3 spans 15 residues. Trimming cost V 4 bases and J 4 bases; bases outside gene matches: 11. The CDR3 coding sequence is TGCGCCAGCAGCATAGGACAGGTTGGCGCGTACGAGCAGTACTTC. This codes for CASSIGQVGAYEQYF.